This is a list of T cell receptor beta chains from one sample in a study of Tregs in tolerant kidney transplant recipients. The antigens of these receptors remain unknown. The repertoire was sequenced with immunoSEQ multiplex PCR; TCRdb's copy has only in-frame clones and lacks some. The table includes 15,000 to 17,000 clones, 53% detected once. The specimen comprised CD4+ T cells from blood cultured with allogeneic cells, sampled before the transplant. All receptors come from a human patient who received a combined kidney and bone marrow transplant. The CDR3 runs from the conserved cysteine through the conserved F or W. A D gene is named only where the DNA matches it firmly. Not all rows give a size; the values are once, few, many and, for expanded clones, a class.

>TRBV4-1|-|TRBJ2-3|TRBD2
CASSQDPGVAGADTQYF
TGCGCCAGCAGCCAAGATCCCGGGGTAGCGGGAGCAGATACGCAGTATTTT
>TRBV7-9|once|TRBJ1-6|-
CASSRVGPSGYSPLHF
TGTGCCAGCAGCAGAGTGGGGCCAAGCGGGTACTCACCCCTCCACTTT
>TRBV7-2|medium-sized|TRBJ2-4|-
CASSPPGQGGKNIQYF
TGTGCCAGCAGCCCGCCAGGGCAGGGGGGAAAAAACATTCAGTACTTC
>TRBV7-3|-|TRBJ2-2|-
CASSRARVGGELFF
TGTGCCAGCAGCCGAGCGCGGGTGGGCGGGGAGCTGTTTTTT
>TRBV19|-|TRBJ2-2|-
CASRSLLVSTGELFF
TGTGCCAGTCGGTCTCTTTTGGTGTCCACCGGGGAGCTGTTTTTT
>TRBV10-2|few|TRBJ2-1|TRBD2
CATSQGGRAQNEQFF
TGCGCCACCTCCCAGGGCGGGAGGGCGCAGAATGAGCAGTTCTTC
>TRBV7-3|-|TRBJ2-1|TRBD1
CASSLGTVYNEQFF
TGTGCCAGCAGCCTGGGGACAGTATACAATGAGCAGTTCTTC
>TRBV6-1|-|TRBJ1-3|-
CASSWTGSGNTIYF
TGTGCCAGCAGTTGGACGGGGTCTGGAAACACCATATATTTT
>TRBV7-2|-|TRBJ1-3|-
CASSPNAGGDTIYF
TGTGCCAGCAGCCCCAACGCGGGGGGAGACACCATATATTTT
>TRBV6-5|large|TRBJ1-2|TRBD1
CASSSPTGNYGYTF
TGTGCCAGCAGTTCCCCGACAGGGAACTATGGCTACACCTTC
>TRBV4-1|-|TRBJ1-2|TRBD1
CASSPATGNYGYTF
TGCGCCAGCAGCCCGGCGACAGGGAACTATGGCTACACCTTC
>TRBV29-1|-|TRBJ1-1|TRBD1
CSVATGVNTEAFF
TGCAGCGTCGCGACAGGGGTGAACACTGAAGCTTTCTTT
>TRBV5-1|-|TRBJ1-4|TRBD1
CASSGQGGEKLFF
TGCGCCAGCAGCGGACAGGGAGGTGAAAAACTGTTTTTT
>TRBV5-1|few|TRBJ2-3|-
CASPRALLGGYF
TGCGCCAGTCCTCGAGCCCTCCTCGGGGGGTATTTT
>TRBV6-9|few|TRBJ2-7|-
CASSYGQRYEQYF
TGTGCCAGCAGTTACGGACAGCGCTACGAGCAGTACTTC
>TRBV5-1|-|TRBJ2-1|TRBD2
CASSPAIVAGVDEQFF
TGCGCCAGCAGCCCGGCCATAGTAGCGGGAGTCGATGAGCAGTTCTTC
>TRBV5-1|-|TRBJ2-3|TRBD2
CASSSTSGSDTQYF
TGCGCCAGCAGCTCGACTAGCGGGAGCGATACGCAGTATTTT
>TRBV11-3|-|TRBJ2-2|TRBD2
CASAGVSGRTGELFF
TGTGCCAGCGCGGGGGTCAGCGGAAGGACCGGGGAGCTGTTTTTT
>TRBV4-1|-|TRBJ2-4|TRBD1
CASSLDRTGLNIQYF
TGCGCCAGCAGCCTGGACCGGACAGGGCTAAACATTCAGTACTTC
>TRBV11-3|-|TRBJ2-7|-
CASSFVGGGHYEQYF
TGTGCCAGCAGCTTTGTCGGCGGGGGCCACTACGAGCAGTACTTC
>TRBV19|-|TRBJ2-3|TRBD2
CASSQRERDTQYF
TGTGCCAGTTCTCAGCGGGAGCGAGATACGCAGTATTTT
>TRBV6-1|-|TRBJ1-2|-
CASSELNYGYTF
TGTGCCAGCAGTGAACTTAACTATGGCTACACCTTC
>TRBV2|few|TRBJ1-5|TRBD1
CASSPSTGGSQPQHF
TGTGCCAGCAGTCCCTCGACAGGGGGCAGCCAGCCCCAGCATTTT
>TRBV6-5|-|TRBJ2-7|TRBD1
CASRKTGNLYEQYF
TGTGCCAGCAGAAAGACAGGGAACCTCTACGAGCAGTACTTC
>TRBV19|-|TRBJ1-2|-
CASSIPGEYGYTF
TGTGCCAGTAGTATACCCGGGGAGTATGGCTACACCTTC
>TRBV10-2|-|TRBJ2-3|-
CASSTSFYTQYF
TGCGCCAGCAGTACTAGTTTTTATACGCAGTATTTT
>TRBV5-4|-|TRBJ2-5|TRBD2
CASSPLGLAGVLETQYF
TGTGCCAGCAGCCCATTGGGACTAGCGGGAGTATTGGAGACCCAGTACTTC
>TRBV7-2|-|TRBJ2-5|-
CASSFARQQETQYF
TGTGCCAGCAGCTTCGCACGCCAGCAAGAGACCCAGTACTTC
>TRBV7-2|-|TRBJ2-7|TRBD1
CASSLGGGGEQYF
TGTGCCAGCAGCTTAGGAGGGGGCGGCGAGCAGTACTTC
>TRBV29-1|-|TRBJ2-3|TRBD1
CSVEGGQGADTQYF
TGCAGCGTTGAGGGGGGACAGGGGGCAGATACGCAGTATTTT
>TRBV28|medium-sized|TRBJ2-2|-
CASSEQVWYTGELFF
TGTGCCAGCAGCGAACAGGTGTGGTACACCGGGGAGCTGTTTTTT
>TRBV7-2|medium-sized|TRBJ2-7|-
CASSSIRQAEQYF
TGTGCCAGCAGCTCTATCCGACAGGCCGAGCAGTACTTC
>TRBV7-1|-|TRBJ1-2|TRBD1
CASSPVGQIPYGYTF
TGTGCCAGCAGCCCGGTGGGACAGATACCCTATGGCTACACCTTC
>TRBV30|-|TRBJ2-7|-
CAWSVRLRLSYEQYF
TGTGCCTGGAGTGTACGACTACGTCTCTCCTACGAGCAGTACTTC
>TRBV6-9|-|TRBJ2-3|TRBD2
CASSDIAGVTDTQYF
TGTGCCAGCAGTGACATAGCGGGGGTCACAGATACGCAGTATTTT
>TRBV2|few|TRBJ1-5|-
CASRWTAYSNQPQHF
TGTGCCAGCAGGTGGACAGCGTATAGCAATCAGCCCCAGCATTTT
>TRBV11-1|-|TRBJ2-6|TRBD2
CASSLSGTSGLYGANVLTF
TGTGCCAGCAGCTTATCTGGGACTAGCGGCCTGTATGGGGCCAACGTCCTGACTTTC
>TRBV30|-|TRBJ2-2|-
CAWRTGWTNTGELFF
TGTGCCTGGAGAACAGGGTGGACGAACACCGGGGAGCTGTTTTTT
>TRBV7-8|-|TRBJ1-5|-
CASSSQQAGRNSKSQHF
TGTGCCAGCAGCTCCCAGCAGGCAGGGCGGAACAGTAAGTCCCAGCATTTT
>TRBV5-1|few|TRBJ2-7|-
CASSLVAEEQYF
TGCGCCAGCAGCTTGGTTGCGGAGGAGCAGTACTTC
>TRBV5-6|-|TRBJ2-7|-
CASSFPTGNYEQYF
TGTGCCAGCAGCTTCCCGACAGGAAACTACGAGCAGTACTTC
>TRBV7-8|few|TRBJ2-7|TRBD2
CASSFGLEYEQYF
TGTGCCAGCAGCTTTGGACTAGAGTACGAGCAGTACTTC
>TRBV7-6|few|TRBJ2-1|TRBD2
CASSLQRTSGWSSYNEQFF
TGTGCCAGCAGCTTACAAAGGACTAGCGGGTGGAGCTCCTACAATGAGCAGTTCTTC
>TRBV7-9|few|TRBJ2-6|-
CASSPRGSRSGANVLTF
TGTGCCAGCAGCCCCCGGGGGTCTCGCTCTGGGGCCAACGTCCTGACTTTC
>TRBV14|-|TRBJ2-2|-
CASSQDWGVTGELFF
TGTGCCAGCAGCCAAGATTGGGGGGTCACCGGGGAGCTGTTTTTT
>TRBV4-3|-|TRBJ2-3|TRBD2
CASSQDISGASTDTQYF
TGCGCCAGCAGCCAAGATATTAGCGGGGCTAGCACAGATACGCAGTATTTT
>TRBV28|-|TRBJ1-2|TRBD1
CASTLTGVDGYTF
TGTGCCAGCACCCTGACAGGGGTTGATGGCTACACCTTC
>TRBV11-3|few|TRBJ1-5|-
CASSFLDNSNQPQHF
TGTGCCAGCAGCTTCTTGGACAATAGCAATCAGCCCCAGCATTTT
>TRBV5-4|-|TRBJ1-2|TRBD1
CASSSRTGRTNYGYTF
TGTGCCAGCAGCTCTCGGACAGGAAGGACTAACTATGGCTACACCTTC